The rows below give T cell receptor beta chains drawn from one sample of a study of CD8+CD57+ T cells in acquired aplastic anemia. MiXCR, run by TCRdb on the reads, gives a single entry per CDR3 protein. The sample lists about 420,000 distinct CDR3 sequences; around 68% were seen once. Source material: sorted CD4+, CD8+, or CD8+CD57+ T cells (not recorded which) from PBMCs. The receptors derive from a human donor in good health, serving as a control. The CDR3 runs from the conserved cysteine through the conserved F or W. Each record gives: clone size, J gene, CDR3 length, V gene, D gene, CDR3 DNA, CDR3 protein. A D gene is named only where the DNA matches it firmly. Size values are once, few and many counts, or a class for expanded clones, and some rows have none.

clone size: once; J gene: TRBJ1-2; CDR3 length: 11; V gene: TRBV20-1; D gene: .; CDR3 DNA: TGCAGTGCCAGAACGGGGCGGGGGGAGGCCTTC; CDR3 protein: CSARTGRGEAF
clone size: .; J gene: TRBJ1-5; CDR3 length: 14; V gene: TRBV7-6; D gene: .; CDR3 DNA: TGTGCCAGCAGCTCACTACACAGCTATCACCCCCAGCATTTT; CDR3 protein: CASSSLHSYHPQHF
clone size: many; J gene: TRBJ2-3; CDR3 length: 17; V gene: TRBV3-2; D gene: .; CDR3 DNA: TGTGCCAGCAGCCAAGACACAGGGGGGCGCGGAGCAGATACGCAGTATTTT; CDR3 protein: CASSQDTGGRGADTQYF
clone size: .; J gene: TRBJ2-3; CDR3 length: 15; V gene: TRBV5-5; D gene: TRBD2; CDR3 DNA: TGTGCCAGCAGCTTCCGACTAGCGGGGGCAACAGAGCAGTATTTT; CDR3 protein: CASSFRLAGATEQYF
clone size: .; J gene: TRBJ1-1; CDR3 length: 13; V gene: TRBV5-5; D gene: .; CDR3 DNA: TGTGCCACCGGCTGGATCGGTAAGACTGAAGCTTTCTTT; CDR3 protein: CATGWIGKTEAFF
clone size: .; J gene: TRBJ1-1; CDR3 length: 13; V gene: TRBV11-1; D gene: .; CDR3 DNA: TGTGCCAGCGGACTACAGGGTCCCACTGAAGCTTTCTTT; CDR3 protein: CASGLQGPTEAFF
clone size: once; J gene: TRBJ2-7; CDR3 length: 13; V gene: TRBV2; D gene: .; CDR3 DNA: TGTGCCAGTAGACAGCCAAACTCCTACGAGCAGTACTTC; CDR3 protein: CASRQPNSYEQYF
clone size: .; J gene: TRBJ1-5; CDR3 length: 14; V gene: TRBV2; D gene: .; CDR3 DNA: TGTGCCAGCGGTCGCCAGGGCACCCTACAGCCCCAGCATTTT; CDR3 protein: CASGRQGTLQPQHF
clone size: .; J gene: TRBJ2-2; CDR3 length: 15; V gene: TRBV7-2; D gene: TRBD2; CDR3 DNA: TGTGCCAGCAGCGGGCGGGGGGCGCGAAACGGGGAGCTGTTTTTT; CDR3 protein: CASSGRGARNGELFF
clone size: many; J gene: TRBJ2-2; CDR3 length: 15; V gene: TRBV4-1; D gene: TRBD1; CDR3 DNA: TGCGCCAGCAGCCAAGTTGGGACAGGGCCCGGGGAGCTGTTTTTT; CDR3 protein: CASSQVGTGPGELFF
clone size: many; J gene: TRBJ1-1; CDR3 length: 13; V gene: TRBV20-1; D gene: TRBD1; CDR3 DNA: TGCAGTGCTCATTTTAGAGGACAGGGTGAAGCTTTCTTT; CDR3 protein: CSAHFRGQGEAFF
clone size: .; J gene: TRBJ1-4; CDR3 length: 17; V gene: TRBV5-1; D gene: .; CDR3 DNA: TGCGCCAGCAGCCCAGGGACGGCAGGGGCTCATGATGAAAAACTGTTTTTT; CDR3 protein: CASSPGTAGAHDEKLFF
clone size: many; J gene: TRBJ2-7; CDR3 length: 11; V gene: TRBV29-1; D gene: .; CDR3 DNA: TGCAGCGTTGGAGCGGAATACGAGCAGTACTTC; CDR3 protein: CSVGAEYEQYF
clone size: .; J gene: TRBJ2-5; CDR3 length: 14; V gene: TRBV7-3; D gene: .; CDR3 DNA: TGTGCCAGCAGCGTCTCCCTGAGGCAAGAGACCCAGTACTTC; CDR3 protein: CASSVSLRQETQYF
clone size: .; J gene: TRBJ2-7; CDR3 length: 12; V gene: TRBV2; D gene: .; CDR3 DNA: TGTGCCAGCAGGTGCCGCAGGGACGAGCAGTACTTC; CDR3 protein: CASRCRRDEQYF
clone size: .; J gene: TRBJ2-2; CDR3 length: 16; V gene: TRBV7-2; D gene: .; CDR3 DNA: TGTGCCAGCAGCTTAAAAAGCCGCCTGAACACCGGGGAGCTGTTTTTT; CDR3 protein: CASSLKSRLNTGELFF
clone size: .; J gene: TRBJ1-4; CDR3 length: 15; V gene: TRBV2; D gene: .; CDR3 DNA: TGTGCCAGCAGCGCCCTCAGGGAAACTAATGAAAAACTGTTTTTT; CDR3 protein: CASSALRETNEKLFF
clone size: .; J gene: TRBJ2-7; CDR3 length: 14; V gene: TRBV5-1; D gene: TRBD2; CDR3 DNA: TGCGCCAGCATCGTATCGGGACTAGACTACGAGCAGTACTTC; CDR3 protein: CASIVSGLDYEQYF
clone size: .; J gene: TRBJ1-6; CDR3 length: 14; V gene: TRBV5-6; D gene: .; CDR3 DNA: TGTGCCAGCAGCTACTACAGCGAGAATTCACCCCTCCACTTT; CDR3 protein: CASSYYSENSPLHF
clone size: few; J gene: TRBJ2-4; CDR3 length: 15; V gene: TRBV2; D gene: .; CDR3 DNA: TGTGCCAGCACGATTACGGGGCGCCCCACGGACATTCAGTACTTC; CDR3 protein: CASTITGRPTDIQYF
clone size: .; J gene: TRBJ2-1; CDR3 length: 14; V gene: TRBV7-8; D gene: TRBD2; CDR3 DNA: TGCGCCAGCAGTTTGGGAGGGACGAGCAATCAGCCGTTGTTC; CDR3 protein: CASSLGGTSNQPLF
clone size: once; J gene: TRBJ1-1; CDR3 length: 14; V gene: TRBV25-1; D gene: TRBD1; CDR3 DNA: TGTGCCAGCAGTGAATGGGGGACAGGGGATGAAGCTTTCTTT; CDR3 protein: CASSEWGTGDEAFF